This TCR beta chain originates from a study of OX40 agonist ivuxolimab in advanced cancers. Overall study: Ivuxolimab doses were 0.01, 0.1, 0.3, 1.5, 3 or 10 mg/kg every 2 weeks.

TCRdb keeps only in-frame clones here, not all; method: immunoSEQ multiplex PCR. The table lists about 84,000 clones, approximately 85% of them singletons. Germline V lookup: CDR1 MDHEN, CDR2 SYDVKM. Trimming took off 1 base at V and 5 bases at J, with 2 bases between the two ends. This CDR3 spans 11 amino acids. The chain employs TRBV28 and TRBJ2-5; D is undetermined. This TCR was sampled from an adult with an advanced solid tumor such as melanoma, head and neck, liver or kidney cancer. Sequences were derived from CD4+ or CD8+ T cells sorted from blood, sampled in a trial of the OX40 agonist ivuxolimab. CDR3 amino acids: CASSLSETQYF. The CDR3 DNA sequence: TGTGCCAGCAGTTTATCCGAGACCCAGTACTTC.